This T cell receptor (beta chain) emerged from a study of early T cells in non-severe SARS-CoV-2 infection. V lost 3 bases to trimming and J lost 9 bases, with 9 bases between them. This CDR3 spans 12 amino acids. Unique molecular identifiers were added to individual cDNA molecules. TCRdb re-called the 5' RACE reads through MiXCR, storing one row per CDR3 protein. Among about 60,000 distinct CDR3 sequences, around 21% were seen once, and the ten largest hold 15% to 20%. The material was whole blood, obtained at baseline. J is TRBJ2-1 and V is TRBV12-3 or TRBV12-4, with D possibly matching TRBD2 (5 bases). The clonotype originates from an adult who was a healthcare worker with PCR-confirmed SARS-CoV-2 infection or an uninfected control (not recorded which). Written as DNA, the CDR3 is TGTGCCAGCAGTTTCGTAGCGACTGAGCAGTTCTTC. Translation gives CASSFVATEQFF.